This T cell receptor beta chain was captured in a study of blood T cell repertoires in COVID-19. Background on the study: There were acute and convalescent COVID-19 samples, and they came from the United States, Italy and Spain. PBMCs, B-cell-depleted T cells, or T cells were the source of the cDNA or gDNA that made up the material.

Authors' analysis steps: Quantification of nucleated cells was approximated via reference gene primer amplification. Repertoires were generated with immunoSEQ multiplex PCR, while TCRdb's copy carries only in-frame clones and drops some. Clone size and V and J calls were adopted from that table, with D and trimming inferred from the DNA. This sample has 150,000 to 200,000 clones, with less than 90% found just once. This CDR3 is 15 amino acids long. Per germline, CDR1 SGHAT and CDR2 FQNNGV. V shed 7 bases, J shed 2 bases, and the junction held 6 bases outside the gene matches. The chain has TRBV11-2 and TRBJ2-3; TRBD2 matches at 10 bases. The TCR was taken from a man in his fifties or sixties with acute or convalescent COVID-19. The sequenced material came from peripheral blood. This chain's CDR3 is CASTPLAGATDTQYF. CDR3 DNA sequence: TGTGCCAGCACCCCTCTAGCGGGGGCCACAGATACGCAGTATTTT. Full variable domain (rest looked up from reference TRBV11-2 and TRBJ2-3): EAGVAQSPRYKIIEKRQSVAFWCNPISGHATLYWYQQILGQGPKLLIQFQNNGVVDDSQLPKDRFSAERLKGVDSTLKIQPAKLEDSAVYLCASTPLAGATDTQYFGPGTRLTVL.